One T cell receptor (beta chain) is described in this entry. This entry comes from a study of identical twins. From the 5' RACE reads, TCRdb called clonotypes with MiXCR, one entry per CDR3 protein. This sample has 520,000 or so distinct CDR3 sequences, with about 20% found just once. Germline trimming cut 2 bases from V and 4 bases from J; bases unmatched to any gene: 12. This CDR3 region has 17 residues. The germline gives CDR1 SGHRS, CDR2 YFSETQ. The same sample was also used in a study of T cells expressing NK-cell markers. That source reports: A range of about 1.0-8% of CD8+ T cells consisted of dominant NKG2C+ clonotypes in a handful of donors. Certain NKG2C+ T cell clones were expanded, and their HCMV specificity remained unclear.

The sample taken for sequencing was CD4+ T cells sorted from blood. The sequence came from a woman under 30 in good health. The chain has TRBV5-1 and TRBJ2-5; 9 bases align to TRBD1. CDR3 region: CASSFPLTGGAGETQYF. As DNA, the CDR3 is TGCGCCAGCAGCTTCCCCTTAACAGGGGGCGCCGGAGAGACCCAGTACTTC.